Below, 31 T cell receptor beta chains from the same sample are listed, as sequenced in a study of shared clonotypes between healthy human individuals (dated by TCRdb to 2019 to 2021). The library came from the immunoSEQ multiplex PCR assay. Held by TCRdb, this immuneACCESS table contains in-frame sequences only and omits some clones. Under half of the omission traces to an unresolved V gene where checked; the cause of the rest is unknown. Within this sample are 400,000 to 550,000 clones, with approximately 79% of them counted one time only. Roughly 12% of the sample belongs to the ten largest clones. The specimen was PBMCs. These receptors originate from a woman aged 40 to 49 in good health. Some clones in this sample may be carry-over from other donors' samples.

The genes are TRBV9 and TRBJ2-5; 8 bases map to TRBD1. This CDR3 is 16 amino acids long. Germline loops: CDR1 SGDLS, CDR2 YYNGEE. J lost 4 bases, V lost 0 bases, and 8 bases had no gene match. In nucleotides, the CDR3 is TGTGCCAGCAGCGTAGGAGGACAGGGTTCGGGAGAGACCCAGTACTTC. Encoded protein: CASSVGGQGSGETQYF.

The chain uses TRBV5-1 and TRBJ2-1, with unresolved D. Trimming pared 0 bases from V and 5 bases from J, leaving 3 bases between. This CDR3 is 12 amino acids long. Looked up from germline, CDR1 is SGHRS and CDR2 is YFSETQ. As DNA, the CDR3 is TGCGCCAGCAGCTTGGGCGACAATGAGCAGTTCTTC. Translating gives CASSLGDNEQFF.

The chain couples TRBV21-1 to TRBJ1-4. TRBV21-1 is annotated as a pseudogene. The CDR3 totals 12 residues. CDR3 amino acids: CASNRGEILLFF. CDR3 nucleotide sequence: TGTGCCAGCAACCGAGGAGAAATCTTACTGTTTTTT.

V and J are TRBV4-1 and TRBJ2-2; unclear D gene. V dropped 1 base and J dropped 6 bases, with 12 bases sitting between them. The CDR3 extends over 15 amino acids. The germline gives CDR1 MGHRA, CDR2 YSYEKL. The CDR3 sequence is CASSQVSPPSGELFF. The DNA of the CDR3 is TGCGCCAGCAGCCAAGTTTCCCCCCCCTCCGGGGAGCTGTTTTTT.

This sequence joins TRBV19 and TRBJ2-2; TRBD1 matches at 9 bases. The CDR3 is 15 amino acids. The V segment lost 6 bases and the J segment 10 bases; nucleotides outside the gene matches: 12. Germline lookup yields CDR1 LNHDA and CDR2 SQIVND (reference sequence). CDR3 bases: TGTGCCAGTAGCACCACGGGACAGGGAATCGAGGAGCTGTTTTTT. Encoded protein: CASSTTGQGIEELFF.

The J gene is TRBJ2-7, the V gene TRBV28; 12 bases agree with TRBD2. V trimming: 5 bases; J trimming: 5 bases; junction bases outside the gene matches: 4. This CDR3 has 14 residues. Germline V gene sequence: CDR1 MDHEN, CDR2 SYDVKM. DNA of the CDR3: TGTGCCAGCAGTCGGACTAGCGGGACGAACGAGCAGTACTTC. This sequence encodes CASSRTSGTNEQYF.

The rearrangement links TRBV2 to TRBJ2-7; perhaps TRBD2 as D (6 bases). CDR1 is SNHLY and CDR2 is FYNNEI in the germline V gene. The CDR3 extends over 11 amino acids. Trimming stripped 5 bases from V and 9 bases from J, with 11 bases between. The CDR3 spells CASSPRDWQYF. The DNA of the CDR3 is TGTGCCAGCAGTCCCCGGGACTGGCAGTACTTC.

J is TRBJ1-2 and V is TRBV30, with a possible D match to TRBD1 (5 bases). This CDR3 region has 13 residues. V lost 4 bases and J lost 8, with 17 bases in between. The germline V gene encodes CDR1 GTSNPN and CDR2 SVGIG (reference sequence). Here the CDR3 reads CAWKFLGTGGYTF. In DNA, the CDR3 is TGTGCCTGGAAATTCCTGGGGACCGGCGGCTACACCTTC.

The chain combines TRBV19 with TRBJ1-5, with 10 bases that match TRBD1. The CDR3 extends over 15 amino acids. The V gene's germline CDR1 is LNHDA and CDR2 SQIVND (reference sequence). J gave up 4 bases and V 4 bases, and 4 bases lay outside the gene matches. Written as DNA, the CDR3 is TGTGCCAGTAGTAAAGGGACAGGGGCGAATCAGCCCCAGCATTTT. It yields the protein CASSKGTGANQPQHF.

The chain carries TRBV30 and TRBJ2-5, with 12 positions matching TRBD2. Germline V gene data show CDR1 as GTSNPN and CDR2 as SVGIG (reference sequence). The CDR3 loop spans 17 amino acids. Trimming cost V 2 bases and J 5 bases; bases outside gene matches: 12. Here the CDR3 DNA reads TGTGCCTGGAGTCCGTCCCCTCTAGCGGGAGGGGGGGAGACCCAGTACTTC. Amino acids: CAWSPSPLAGGGETQYF.

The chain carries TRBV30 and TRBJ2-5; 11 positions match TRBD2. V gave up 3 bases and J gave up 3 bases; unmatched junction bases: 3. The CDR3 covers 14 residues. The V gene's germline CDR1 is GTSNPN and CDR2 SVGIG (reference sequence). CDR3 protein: CAWRLGLAEETQYF. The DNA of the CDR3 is TGTGCCTGGAGGTTGGGACTAGCGGAAGAGACCCAGTACTTC.

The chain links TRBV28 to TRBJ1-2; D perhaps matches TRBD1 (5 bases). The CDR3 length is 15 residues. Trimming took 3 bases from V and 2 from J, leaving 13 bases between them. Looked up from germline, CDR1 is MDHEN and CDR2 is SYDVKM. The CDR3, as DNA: TGTGCCAGCAGTTTCCGGGGGACGGCAAACTATGGCTACACCTTC. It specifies CASSFRGTANYGYTF.

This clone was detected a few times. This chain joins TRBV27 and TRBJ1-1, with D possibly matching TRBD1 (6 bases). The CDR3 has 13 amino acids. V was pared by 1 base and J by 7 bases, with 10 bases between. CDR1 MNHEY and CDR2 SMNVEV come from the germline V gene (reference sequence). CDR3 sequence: CASSLLTGREAFF. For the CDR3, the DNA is TGTGCCAGCAGTTTATTGACAGGCCGTGAAGCTTTCTTT.

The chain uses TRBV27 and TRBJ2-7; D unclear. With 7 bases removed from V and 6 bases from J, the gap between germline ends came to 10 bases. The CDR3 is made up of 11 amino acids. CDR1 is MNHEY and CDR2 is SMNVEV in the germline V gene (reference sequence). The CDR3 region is CASILGSEQYF. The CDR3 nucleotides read TGTGCCAGCATCCTAGGTAGCGAGCAGTACTTC.

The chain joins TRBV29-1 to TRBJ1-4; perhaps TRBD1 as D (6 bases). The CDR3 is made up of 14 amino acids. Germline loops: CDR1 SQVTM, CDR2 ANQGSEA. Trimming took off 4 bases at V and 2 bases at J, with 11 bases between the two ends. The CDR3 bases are TGCAGCGTTGTGGCGGACAGTACTAATGAAAAACTGTTTTTT. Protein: CSVVADSTNEKLFF.

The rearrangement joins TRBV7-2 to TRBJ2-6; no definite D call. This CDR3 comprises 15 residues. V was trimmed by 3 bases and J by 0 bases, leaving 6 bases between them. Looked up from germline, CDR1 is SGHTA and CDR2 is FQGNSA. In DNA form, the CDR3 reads TGTGCCAGCAGCTTGGAGCCCTCTGGGGCCAACGTCCTGACTTTC. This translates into CASSLEPSGANVLTF.

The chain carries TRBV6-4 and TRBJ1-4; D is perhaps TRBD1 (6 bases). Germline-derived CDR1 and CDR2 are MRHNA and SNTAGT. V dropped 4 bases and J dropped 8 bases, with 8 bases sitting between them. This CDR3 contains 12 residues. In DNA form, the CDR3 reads TGTGCCAGCAGTGTAGGGGGAGAAAAACTGTTTTTT. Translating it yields CASSVGGEKLFF.

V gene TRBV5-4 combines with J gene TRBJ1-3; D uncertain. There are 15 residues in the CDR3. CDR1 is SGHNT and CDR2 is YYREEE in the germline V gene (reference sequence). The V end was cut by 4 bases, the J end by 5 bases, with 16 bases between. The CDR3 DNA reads TGTGCCAGCAGCCGCGGCGGAGGAGAGAGAAACACCATATATTTT. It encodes CASSRGGGERNTIYF. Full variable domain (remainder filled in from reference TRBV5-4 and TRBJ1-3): ETGVTQSPTHLIKTRGQQVTLRCSSQSGHNTVSWYQQALGQGPQFIFQYYREEENGRGNFPPRFSGLQFPNYSSELNVNALELDDSALYLCASSRGGGERNTIYFGEGSWLTVV.

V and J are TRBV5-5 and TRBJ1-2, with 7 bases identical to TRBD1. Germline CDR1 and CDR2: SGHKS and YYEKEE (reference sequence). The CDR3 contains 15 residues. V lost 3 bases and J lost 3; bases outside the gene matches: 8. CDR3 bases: TGTGCCAGCAGCTACGGGACAGTACCCGACTATGGCTACACCTTC. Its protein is CASSYGTVPDYGYTF.

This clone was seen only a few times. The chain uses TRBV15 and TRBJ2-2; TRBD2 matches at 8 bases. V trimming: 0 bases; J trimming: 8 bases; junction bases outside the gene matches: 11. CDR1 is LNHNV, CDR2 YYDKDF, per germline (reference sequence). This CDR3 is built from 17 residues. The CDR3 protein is CATSRDRPGLASGELFF. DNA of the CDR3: TGTGCCACCAGCAGAGATCGTCCTGGACTAGCATCAGGGGAGCTGTTTTTT.

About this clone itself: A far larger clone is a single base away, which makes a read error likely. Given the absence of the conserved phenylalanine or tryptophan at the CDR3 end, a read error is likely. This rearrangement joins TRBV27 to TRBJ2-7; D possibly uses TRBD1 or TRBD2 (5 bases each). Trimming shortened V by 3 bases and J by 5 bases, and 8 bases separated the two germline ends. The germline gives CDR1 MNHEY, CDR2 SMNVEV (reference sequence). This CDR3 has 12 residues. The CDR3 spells CASSFGTHEQYL. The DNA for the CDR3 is TGTGCCAGCAGTTTCGGGACCCACGAGCAGTACCTC.

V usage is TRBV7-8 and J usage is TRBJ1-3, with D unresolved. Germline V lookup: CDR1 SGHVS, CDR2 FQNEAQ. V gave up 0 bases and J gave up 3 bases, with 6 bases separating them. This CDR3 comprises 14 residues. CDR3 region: CASSLARVGNTIYF. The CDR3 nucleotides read TGTGCCAGCAGCTTAGCGAGGGTTGGAAACACCATATATTTT.

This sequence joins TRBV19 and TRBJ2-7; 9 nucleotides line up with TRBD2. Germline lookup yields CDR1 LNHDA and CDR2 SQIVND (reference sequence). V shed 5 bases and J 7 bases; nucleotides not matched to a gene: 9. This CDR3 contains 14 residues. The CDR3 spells CASSSGGRGTEQYF. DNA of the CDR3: TGTGCCAGTAGTTCCGGCGGGAGGGGAACGGAGCAGTACTTC.

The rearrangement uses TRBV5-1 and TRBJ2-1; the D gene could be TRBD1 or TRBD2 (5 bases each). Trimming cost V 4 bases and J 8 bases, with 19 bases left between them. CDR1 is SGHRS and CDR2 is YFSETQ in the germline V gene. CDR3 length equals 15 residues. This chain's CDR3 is CASSKGTNPRDEQFF. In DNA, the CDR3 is TGCGCCAGCAGCAAAGGGACCAACCCTAGGGATGAGCAGTTCTTC.

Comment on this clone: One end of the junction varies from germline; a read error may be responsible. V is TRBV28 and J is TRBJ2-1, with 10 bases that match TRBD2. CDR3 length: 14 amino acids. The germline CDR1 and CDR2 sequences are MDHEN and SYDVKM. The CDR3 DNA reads TGTGCCAGCAGTCCGATGGGTCTAGCGGGAGAATCTATCTTC. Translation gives CASSPMGLAGESIF. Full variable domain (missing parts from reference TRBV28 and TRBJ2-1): DVKVTQSSRYLVKRTGEKVFLECVQDMDHENMFWYRQDPGLGLRLIYFSYDVKMKEKGDIPEGYSVSREKKERFSLILESASTNQTSMYLCASSPMGLAGESIFGPGTRLTVL.

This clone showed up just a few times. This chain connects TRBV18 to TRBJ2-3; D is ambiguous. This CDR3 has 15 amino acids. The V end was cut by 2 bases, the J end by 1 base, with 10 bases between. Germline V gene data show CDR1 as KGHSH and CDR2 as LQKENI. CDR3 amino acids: CASSPSVGGTDTQYF. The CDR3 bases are TGTGCCAGCTCACCATCCGTGGGTGGCACAGATACGCAGTATTTT.

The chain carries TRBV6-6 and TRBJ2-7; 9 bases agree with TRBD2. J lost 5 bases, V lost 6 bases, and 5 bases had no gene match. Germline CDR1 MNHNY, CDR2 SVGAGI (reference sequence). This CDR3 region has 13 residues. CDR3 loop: CASRSGGLDEQYF. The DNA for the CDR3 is TGTGCCAGCAGGAGCGGGGGGCTGGACGAGCAGTACTTC.

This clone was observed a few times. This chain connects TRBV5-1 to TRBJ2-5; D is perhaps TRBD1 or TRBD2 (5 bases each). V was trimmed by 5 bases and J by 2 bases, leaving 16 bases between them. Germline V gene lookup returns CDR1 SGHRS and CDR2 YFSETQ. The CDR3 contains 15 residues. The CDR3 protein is CASSRLRWGQETQYF. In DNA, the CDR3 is TGCGCCAGCAGTCGTCTCAGGTGGGGGCAAGAGACCCAGTACTTC.

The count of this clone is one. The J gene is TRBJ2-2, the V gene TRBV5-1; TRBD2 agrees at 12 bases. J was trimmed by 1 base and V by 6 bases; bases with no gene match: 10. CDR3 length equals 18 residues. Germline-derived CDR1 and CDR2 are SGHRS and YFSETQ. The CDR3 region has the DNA TGCGCCAGCAACCGGGGACTAGCGGGCCTAAAGAACACCGGGGAGCTGTTTTTT. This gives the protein CASNRGLAGLKNTGELFF.

The CDR3 DNA follows: TGTGCCAGCAGCCAGGGGACTAGCGGGAGGGCCGGTGAGCAGTTCTTC. Residues: CASSQGTSGRAGEQFF. This chain connects TRBV4-2 to TRBJ2-1; 16 bases are a match to TRBD2. This CDR3 is 16 amino acids long. Germline lookup yields CDR1 LGHNA and CDR2 YNFKEQ. Trimming took 3 bases from V and 9 from J; bases not matched to a gene: 5.

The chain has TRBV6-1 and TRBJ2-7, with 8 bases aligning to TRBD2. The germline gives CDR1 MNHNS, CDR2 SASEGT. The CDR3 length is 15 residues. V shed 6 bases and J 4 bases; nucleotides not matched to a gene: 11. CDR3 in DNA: TGTGCCAGCAGCAATCGGGGCGGGAGGTTTTACGAGCAGTACTTC. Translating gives CASSNRGGRFYEQYF.